These 15 T cell receptor beta chains were sequenced from one sample in a study of blood T cell repertoires in COVID-19 (dated by TCRdb to the early 2020s). The method behind the library was the immunoSEQ multiplex PCR assay. Sourced from immuneACCESS, this table was stored by TCRdb with only in-frame sequences that have V and J called. A share of the clones is absent; for the studies checked, an unresolved V gene accounts for under half, and the remainder has no known explanation. The sample yields about 190,000 clones; nearly 90% were counted once. 0.62% of the sample is in the top ten clones. Specimen: peripheral blood. The receptors come from a man in his fifties or sixties with acute or convalescent COVID-19.

J is TRBJ1-1 and V is TRBV6-5, with no clear D. CDR3 length equals 13 residues. Germline V gene sequence: CDR1 MNHEY, CDR2 SVGAGI. The germline V and J ends were trimmed by 7 bases and 0 bases, with 9 bases remaining between them. CDR3 region: CASTLGVNTEAFF. The CDR3 DNA reads TGTGCCAGCACCCTCGGGGTGAACACTGAAGCTTTCTTT.

The chain is built from TRBV21-1 and TRBJ2-3; the D call TRBD2 from the table was never checked on the DNA. TRBV21-1 counts as a pseudogene. The CDR3 spans 16 residues. The CDR3 sequence: CASSPRTSGCTDTQYF. Here the CDR3 DNA reads TGTGCCAGCAGCCCTCGAACTAGCGGATGCACAGATACGCAGTATTTT.

This sequence joins TRBV28 and TRBJ2-3; 7 nucleotides match TRBD1. The CDR3 has 16 amino acids. Germline V gene lookup returns CDR1 MDHEN and CDR2 SYDVKM. The ends lost 4 bases at V and 0 bases at J; junction bases unmatched: 7. Here the CDR3 reads CASSSTSRGSTDTQYF. Written as DNA, the CDR3 is TGTGCCAGCAGTTCCACAAGCAGGGGGAGCACAGATACGCAGTATTTT.

This clone was seen once. This sequence joins TRBV10-3 and TRBJ2-7; perhaps TRBD1 as D (9 bases). CDR3 size: 13 residues. V lost 3 bases, J lost 7 bases, and 13 bases lay in between. The V gene's germline CDR1 is ENHRY and CDR2 SYGVKD. CDR3 nucleotide sequence: TGTGCCATCAGTGATAGCGGGACAGGGGAGCAGTACGTC. It yields the protein CAISDSGTGEQYV.

The J gene is TRBJ2-1, the V gene TRBV11-2; TRBD2 is a possible D gene (5 bases). The CDR3 extends over 12 amino acids. V was pared by 0 bases and J by 9 bases, with 6 bases between. Germline CDR1 reads SGHAT; CDR2 reads FQNNGV. The CDR3 loop reads CASSLDRGEQFF. CDR3 DNA sequence: TGTGCCAGCAGCTTAGATCGGGGTGAGCAGTTCTTC.

The chain is built from TRBV6-5 and TRBJ1-3; TRBD1 is a possible D gene (5 bases). Germline-derived CDR1 and CDR2 are MNHEY and SVGAGI. V lost 7 bases, J lost 0 bases, and 10 bases lay in between. This CDR3 is 14 amino acids long. The CDR3 coding sequence is TGTGCCAGCACCTGGACAATCTCTGGAAACACCATATATTTT. Translation: CASTWTISGNTIYF.

The chain employs TRBV7-9 and TRBJ2-1; maybe TRBD1 (6 bases). The CDR3 runs 15 residues. Germline V gene sequence: CDR1 SEHNR, CDR2 FQNEAQ (reference sequence). V dropped 1 base and J dropped 2 bases, with 9 bases sitting between them. CDR3 sequence: CASSLGQDAYNEQFF. The CDR3 nucleotides read TGTGCCAGCAGCTTAGGACAGGATGCCTACAATGAGCAGTTCTTC.

The chain uses TRBV28 and TRBJ2-7; D perhaps matches TRBD1 (6 bases). Germline V CDR1 and CDR2: MDHEN, SYDVKM. The CDR3 covers 15 residues. V was clipped by 1 base and J by 7 bases, with 17 bases between them. CDR3 residues: CASSLYQGTGSEQYF. In DNA form, the CDR3 reads TGTGCCAGCAGTTTATATCAAGGTACAGGGTCTGAGCAGTACTTC. The variable domain in full, completed from reference TRBV28 and TRBJ2-7, reads DVKVTQSSRYLVKRTGEKVFLECVQDMDHENMFWYRQDPGLGLRLIYFSYDVKMKEKGDIPEGYSVSREKKERFSLILESASTNQTSMYLCASSLYQGTGSEQYFGPGTRLTVT.

The V gene is TRBV7-3, the J gene TRBJ1-6; D possibly corresponds to TRBD1 (5 bases). Trimming pared 0 bases from V and 6 bases from J, leaving 15 bases between. Germline assignment: CDR1 SGHTA and CDR2 FQGTGA. This CDR3 region has 17 residues. CDR3 residues: CASSLTAAGSSNSPLHF. The CDR3 DNA reads TGTGCCAGCAGCTTAACGGCTGCAGGGTCAAGTAATTCACCCCTCCACTTT. Supplemented by reference TRBV7-3 and TRBJ1-6, the full variable domain reads GAGVSQTPSNKVTEKGKYVELRCDPISGHTALYWYRQSLGQGPEFLIYFQGTGAADDSGLPNDRFFAVRPEGSVSTLKIQRTERGDSAVYLCASSLTAAGSSNSPLHFGNGTRLTVT.

The table lists this clone with a few counts. The gene calls are TRBV30 and TRBJ2-7; tentatively, D is TRBD1 (6 bases). Germline CDR1 and CDR2: GTSNPN and SVGIG (reference sequence). This CDR3 has 13 amino acids. V dropped 5 bases and J dropped 6 bases, with 17 bases sitting between them. CDR3 bases: TGTGCCTGGGCCAGGGGTACTTTGGGCGAGCAGTACGTC. Translation gives CAWARGTLGEQYV.

This chain connects TRBV30 to TRBJ1-2; 10 nucleotides align to TRBD1. The CDR3 covers 15 residues. CDR1 GTSNPN and CDR2 SVGIG come from the germline V gene (reference sequence). Trimming took 4 bases from V and 4 from J; bases not matched to a gene: 9. This chain's CDR3 is CAWNPGQGGTYGYTF. The CDR3 DNA reads TGTGCCTGGAACCCCGGACAGGGGGGAACCTATGGCTACACCTTC.

V and J are TRBV19 and TRBJ2-3; the match to TRBD2 covers 13 bases. CDR1 is LNHDA and CDR2 is SQIVND in the germline V gene (reference sequence). This CDR3 contains 15 residues. J was trimmed by 4 bases and V by 7 bases; bases with no gene match: 5. DNA of the CDR3: TGTGCCAGTACCAGGACTAGCGGGAGCCCAGATACGCAGTATTTT. This codes for CASTRTSGSPDTQYF.

The chain links TRBV28 to TRBJ1-2; 8 bases fit TRBD1. The CDR3 length is 15 residues. Per the germline V gene, CDR1 is MDHEN and CDR2 is SYDVKM. Germline trimming cut 6 bases from V and 4 bases from J; bases unmatched to any gene: 10. CDR3 amino acids: CASSTTGQGSYGYTF. In DNA form, the CDR3 reads TGTGCCAGCAGCACGACTGGACAGGGAAGCTATGGCTACACCTTC.

The chain recombines TRBV6-4 with TRBJ2-7, with D perhaps matching TRBD2 (7 bases). V lost 8 bases, J lost 2 bases, and 19 bases lay in between. Germline V gives CDR1 MRHNA, CDR2 SNTAGT. This CDR3 has 15 amino acids. DNA of the CDR3: TGTGCCAGCTCCGGGGGCTGGCGGGAGCCCTACGAGCAGTACGTC. It translates to CASSGGWREPYEQYV.

About this clone: This sample includes further DNA sequences coding for the same CDR3. The CDR3 sequence: CASSSGTGNTEAFF. Here the CDR3 DNA reads TGCGCCAGCAGCTCCGGGACAGGCAACACTGAAGCTTTCTTT. The chain couples TRBV5-1 to TRBJ1-1; 8 bases agree with TRBD1. The V and J ends lost 3 bases and 2 bases, in that order; junction bases with no gene match: 3. From germline, CDR1 is SGHRS and CDR2 YFSETQ. The CDR3 extends over 14 amino acids.